This T cell receptor (beta chain) was found in a study of shared clonotypes between healthy human individuals. As for the study in general: The cohort had two women and a few men, ages 18 to 49.

Losses at the gene ends were 4 bases for V and 5 bases for J; bases not matched to a gene: 9. Germline CDR1 reads SGDLS; CDR2 reads YYNGEE. This CDR3 contains 15 residues. About this clone: What it binds is unknown.

Sequencing was performed with immunoSEQ multiplex PCR; in TCRdb, only in-frame clones are kept and a portion is missing. The sample records some 2,000,000 clones, approximately 96% being singletons. The study's findings and limits: The diversity represented, both genetic and in exposure history, was limited by few donors. Non-shared clonotypes had lower generation probabilities than clonotypes shared by all four sorted-subset donors. Of the naive CD4 clonotypes, approximately 5% were shared across a handful of donors.

This clonotype was sampled from a man in his late teens or twenties in good health. Sequencing was done on a sample of naive CD4+ T cells sorted from blood. Described subset: CD45RA+ positively selected. The rearrangement uses TRBV9 and TRBJ2-1; 7 positions agree with TRBD1. Written as DNA, the CDR3 is TGTGCCAGCAGCCCGAGGGACAGCTTACACAATGAGCAGTTCTTC. Encoded protein: CASSPRDSLHNEQFF.